The clone carrying this TCR beta chain was counted only a few times. A much more abundant neighbour one base away suggests this may be a read error. The CDR3 carries no conserved terminal phenylalanine or tryptophan, so it likely arises from a read error. This specimen belongs to a study of regulatory T cells in long-lasting Graves disease. Combining iRepertoire HTBI primers with Arm-PCR of CDR3 regions, the authors built TCR beta libraries. Original processing notes: Sample data revealed about 60 TRBV and over eleven TRBJ segments. One entry per CDR3 protein, called by TCRdb with MiXCR from the multiplex PCR reads. TCRdb's processing, not the authors' own work, is the source of the V and J calls. Of roughly 610,000 distinct CDR3 sequences in the sample, 16% are singletons; the top ten hold around 19%. Time point described: newly diagnosed GD, antithyroid drugs for less than 3 months. PBMC-extracted RNA yielded the TCR library. The peripheral blood volume drawn was 8.5 to 9 milliliters, and it was collected into EDTA tubes.

The germline V gene has CDR1 SNHLY and CDR2 FYNNEI. V was clipped by 4 bases and J by 8 bases; unmatched bases: 10. The CDR3 is 14 residues long. These records were also assigned to another study, of T cells in Graves' hyperthyroidism and ophthalmopathy.

The sequencing used peripheral blood mononuclear cells (PBMCs), collected at new diagnosis, from a patient treated with antithyroid drugs. V is TRBV2 and J is TRBJ1-2; TRBD1 matches 7 bases. The receptor comes from a woman aged 25 to 45 with Graves disease. The CDR3 loop reads CASSVTGNPNGYTL. The CDR3 coding sequence is TGTGCCAGCAGTGTGACAGGGAACCCCAACGGCTACACCCTC.